This is a list of T cell receptor beta chains from one sample in a study of blood T cell repertoires in COVID-19. Clones were read by immunoSEQ multiplex PCR, and TCRdb kept only the in-frame ones, dropping some. The table records under 200,000 clones, more than 75% of them present only once. The sample consisted of peripheral blood. Receptor source: a man in his forties with active or convalescent COVID-19. The CDR3 runs from the conserved cysteine through the conserved F or W. A D gene is named only where the DNA matches it firmly. Expanded clones are given a class, and other clones once, few, many or no size at all.

length	V	size	J	D	CDR3	DNA
14	TRBV18	-	TRBJ2-5	TRBD1	CASSDRGQVGTQYF	TGTGCCAGCTCTGACAGGGGGCAAGTGGGGACCCAGTACTTC
15	TRBV5-4	-	TRBJ2-7	TRBD2	CASSLGLALTYEQYF	TGTGCCAGCAGCCTGGGACTAGCGCTTACCTACGAGCAGTACTTC
15	TRBV5-1	-	TRBJ1-1	-	CASSGNTVRNTEAFF	TGCGCCAGCAGCGGAAATACAGTTCGGAACACTGAAGCTTTCTTT
14	TRBV11-1	-	TRBJ1-6	-	CASSLDGDNSPLHF	TGTGCCAGCAGTCTTGACGGGGATAATTCACCCCTCCACTTT
15	TRBV7-9	-	TRBJ2-3	TRBD2	CASSLLAGGTDTQYF	TGTGCCAGCAGCCTACTAGCGGGAGGCACAGATACGCAGTATTTT
15	TRBV5-4	once	TRBJ2-3	TRBD2	CASSFAGEIADTQYF	TGTGCCAGCAGCTTCGCGGGAGAGATTGCAGATACGCAGTATTTT
14	TRBV28	-	TRBJ1-5	-	CAAEYPGGNQPQHF	TGTGCCGCCGAGTATCCAGGGGGCAATCAGCCCCAGCATTTT
16	TRBV7-9	-	TRBJ2-2	TRBD2	CASRPTSGRPTGELFF	TGTGCCAGCAGGCCCACTAGCGGGAGGCCGACCGGGGAGCTGTTTTTT
15	TRBV14	-	TRBJ2-5	-	CASSHSTEPQETQYF	TGTGCCAGCAGCCACTCGACTGAACCTCAAGAGACCCAGTACTTC
16	TRBV7-3	few	TRBJ2-2	-	CASSSNKQKNTGELFF	TGTGCCAGCAGCTCTAACAAACAGAAGAACACCGGGGAGCTGTTTTTT
17	TRBV11-2	-	TRBJ1-6	-	CASSLDGAGKGNSPLHF	TGTGCCAGCAGCTTAGACGGGGCGGGGAAGGGAAATTCACCCCTCCACTTT
15	TRBV19	-	TRBJ1-1	TRBD1	CASSLWTGGGTEAFF	TGTGCCAGTAGTTTATGGACAGGGGGCGGCACTGAAGCTTTCTTT
16	TRBV6-2/TRBV6-3	-	TRBJ2-1	TRBD2	CASSSRLAEQNNEQFF	TGTGCCAGCAGTTCTCGTCTAGCGGAGCAGAACAATGAGCAGTTCTTC
12	TRBV12-3/TRBV12-4	-	TRBJ2-3	-	CASREGADTQYF	TGTGCCAGCAGAGAGGGGGCAGATACGCAGTATTTT
12	TRBV5-1	-	TRBJ2-5	-	CASSDTEETQYF	TGCGCCAGCAGCGACACCGAAGAGACCCAGTACTTC
11	TRBV5-1	-	TRBJ2-1	-	CASRYQGYQFF	TGCGCCAGCAGATACCAGGGGTATCAGTTCTTC
17	TRBV24-1	-	TRBJ2-3	-	CATSDFTWEGGTDTQYF	TGTGCCACCAGTGATTTTACGTGGGAAGGGGGCACAGATACGCAGTATTTT
15	TRBV7-9	-	TRBJ2-7	-	CASSQQGGTPYEQYF	TGTGCCAGCAGCCAGCAAGGCGGGACTCCTTACGAGCAGTACTTC
16	TRBV11-3	-	TRBJ2-7	TRBD2	CASSLQLAGVIYEQYF	TGTGCCAGCAGCCTACAACTAGCGGGAGTAATCTACGAGCAGTACTTC
13	TRBV24-1	-	TRBJ2-2	-	CATSDFPAGELFF	TGTGCCACCAGTGATTTCCCTGCCGGGGAGCTGTTTTTT
13	TRBV29-1	-	TRBJ1-5	TRBD1	CSAGTGDLEPQHF	TGCAGCGCAGGGACAGGGGACCTTGAGCCCCAGCATTTT
15	TRBV5-1	once	TRBJ2-7	-	CASRQGGLRGYEQYF	TGCGCCAGCAGACAGGGCGGCCTTAGAGGCTACGAGCAGTACTTC
17	TRBV6-1	-	TRBJ2-1	TRBD2	CASSGRNGTSNYNEQFF	TGTGCCAGCAGTGGAAGAAACGGGACTAGCAACTACAATGAGCAGTTCTTC
16	TRBV5-1	-	TRBJ2-5	TRBD2	CASSSKLTSGQETQYF	TGCGCCAGCAGCTCGAAATTGACTAGCGGCCAAGAGACCCAGTACTTC
15	TRBV6-1	-	TRBJ1-5	-	CASSEWGGMNQPQHF	TGTGCCAGCAGTGAATGGGGGGGTATGAATCAGCCCCAGCATTTT
19	TRBV5-4	-	TRBJ2-5	TRBD2	CASSPELVHPSGGAETQYF	TGTGCCAGCAGCCCAGAACTGGTTCATCCTAGCGGGGGGGCAGAGACCCAGTACTTC
14	TRBV19	-	TRBJ2-1	TRBD2	CASSIGGDWGEQFF	TGTGCCAGTAGTATCGGGGGGGATTGGGGTGAGCAGTTCTTC
16	TRBV6-1	-	TRBJ2-5	-	CASSEVAGAIQETQYF	TGTGCCAGCAGTGAAGTCGCAGGGGCCATTCAAGAGACCCAGTACTTC
13	TRBV6-4	-	TRBJ2-2	-	CASSPRTTGELFF	TGTGCCAGCAGCCCAAGGACTACCGGGGAGCTGTTTTTT
14	TRBV19	-	TRBJ1-2	TRBD1	CASSPKDRGHGYTF	TGTGCCAGTAGTCCCAAGGACAGGGGCCATGGCTACACCTTC
16	TRBV19	-	TRBJ1-2	TRBD1	CASSDHLRGLGYGYTF	TGTGCCAGTAGTGACCATCTTAGGGGGCTCGGCTATGGCTACACCTTC